The subject of this entry is one T cell receptor beta chain. Repertoires were generated with immunoSEQ multiplex PCR, while TCRdb's copy carries only in-frame clones and drops some. Altogether 100,000 to 150,000 clones are present, approximately 89% being singletons, with the ten largest covering approximately 2.9%. The data are from a study of control samples from healthy donors and cancer patients. V lost 1 base, J lost 8 bases, and 11 bases lay in between. Looked up from germline, CDR1 is LGHDT and CDR2 is YNNKEL (reference sequence). This CDR3 is 13 amino acids long. The receptor's source is a man in his 60s in good health. The sample was blood. The chain links TRBV3-1 (or the pseudogene TRBV3-2) to TRBJ1-2; no firm D call. The CDR3 DNA reads as TGTGCCAGCAGCCAAGGGCCGGAGATAGGCTACACCTTC. Residues: CASSQGPEIGYTF.